The sequence of this TCR beta chain was determined in a study of T cells after yellow fever vaccination. Germline V gives CDR1 MNHEY, CDR2 SVGAGI. V was shortened by 2 bases and J by 4 bases, with 11 bases between the two germline ends. The CDR3 extends over 15 amino acids. This clonotype showed up just a few times. In TCRdb, the 5' RACE reads were re-called with MiXCR into one record per CDR3 protein. The top ten hold about 15% of the sample, which has hundreds of thousands of distinct CDR3 sequences, 9% to 15% seen once. The sequencing used PBMCs, collected on the day of the yellow fever booster vaccination. The sequence was obtained from a man aged 25 to 40 who received the YFV17D yellow fever vaccine. The V call is TRBV6-5, the J call TRBJ2-2; D is perhaps TRBD1 or TRBD2 (5 bases each). CDR3 nucleotide sequence: TGTGCCAGCAGTTACACCCCAGGGACCACCGGGGAGCTGTTTTTT. This encodes CASSYTPGTTGELFF.